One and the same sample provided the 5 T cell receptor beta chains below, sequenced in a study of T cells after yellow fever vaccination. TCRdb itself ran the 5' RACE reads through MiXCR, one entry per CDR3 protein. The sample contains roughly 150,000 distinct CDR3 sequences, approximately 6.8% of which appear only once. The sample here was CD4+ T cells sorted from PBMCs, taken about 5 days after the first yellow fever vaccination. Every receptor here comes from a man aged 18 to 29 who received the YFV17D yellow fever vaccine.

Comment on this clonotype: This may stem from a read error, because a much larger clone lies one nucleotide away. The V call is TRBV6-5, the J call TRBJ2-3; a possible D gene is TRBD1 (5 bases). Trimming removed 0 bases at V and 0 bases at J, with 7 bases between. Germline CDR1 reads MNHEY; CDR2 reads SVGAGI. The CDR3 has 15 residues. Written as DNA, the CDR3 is TGTGCCAGCAGTTACTCAGGGGCCAGCACAGATACGCAGTATTTT. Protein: CASSYSGASTDTQYF.

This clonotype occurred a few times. CDR3 bases: TGTGCCAGCAGCTCGCGACGTAGCCGGACAGGGCCAGATACGCAGTATTTT. It yields the protein CASSSRRSRTGPDTQYF. The chain uses TRBV7-8 and TRBJ2-3, with 8 bases that match TRBD1. CDR3 length: 17 amino acids. Germline V gene data show CDR1 as SGHVS and CDR2 as FQNEAQ. With 4 bases clipped from V and 4 bases from J, the junction kept 13 bases outside the gene matches.

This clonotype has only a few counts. DNA of the CDR3: TGTGCCAGCAGTGACCCCCGGACAGGGGCGGATGGACCCCTCCACTTT. It specifies CASSDPRTGADGPLHF. This chain joins TRBV25-1 and TRBJ1-6; 9 bases fit TRBD1. CDR1 MGHDK and CDR2 SYGVNS come from the germline V gene. V shed 3 bases, J shed 12 bases, and the junction held 12 bases outside the gene matches. The CDR3 extends over 16 amino acids.

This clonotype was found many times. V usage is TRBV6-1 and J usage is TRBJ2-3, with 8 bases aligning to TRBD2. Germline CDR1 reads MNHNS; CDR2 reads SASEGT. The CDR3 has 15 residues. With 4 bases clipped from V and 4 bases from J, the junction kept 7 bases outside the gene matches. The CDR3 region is CASSVRGADADTQYF. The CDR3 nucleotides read TGTGCCAGCAGTGTGCGGGGGGCGGATGCAGATACGCAGTATTTT.

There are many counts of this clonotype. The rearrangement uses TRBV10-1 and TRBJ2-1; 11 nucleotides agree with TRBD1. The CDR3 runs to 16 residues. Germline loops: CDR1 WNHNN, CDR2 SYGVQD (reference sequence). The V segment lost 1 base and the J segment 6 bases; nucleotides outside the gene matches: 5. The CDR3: CASSEFPGTGGNEQFF. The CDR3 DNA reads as TGCGCCAGCAGTGAGTTCCCTGGGACAGGGGGCAATGAGCAGTTCTTC.